This entry lists 10 T cell receptor beta chains sequenced from one sample in a study of blood T cells in healthy people across ages. The authors ran a second PCR of roughly 7 to 11 cycles using a sample-barcoded 5' primer and a J-beta primer mix. A single record per CDR3 protein comes from TCRdb applying MiXCR to the 5' RACE reads. The table lists over 950,000 distinct CDR3 sequences, under 40% of them singletons. Sequencing was performed on blood. Receptors originate from a man younger than 30 in good health.

The chain is built from TRBV14 and TRBJ2-1; perhaps TRBD1 as D (5 bases). The CDR3 consists of 14 residues. V shed 4 bases and J shed 7 bases, with 14 bases lying between them. Germline CDR1 and CDR2: SGHDN and FVKESK. In DNA, the CDR3 is TGTGCCAGCAGCCCCACAAGGGGAAGGAATGAGCAGTTCTTC. It encodes CASSPTRGRNEQFF.

This clonotype has only one observation. The CDR3 DNA reads as TGCAGTGCCCAAAGGGGGGGGGAGCAGCCCCAGCATTTT. This gives the protein CSAQRGGEQPQHF. The gene calls are TRBV20-1 and TRBJ1-5, with a tentative D call TRBD1 (6 bases). V lost 6 bases and J 7 bases, leaving 16 bases between the germline ends. The CDR3 has 13 amino acids. The germline gives CDR1 DFQATT, CDR2 SNEGSKA (reference sequence).

The genes are TRBV9 and TRBJ2-1; D may be TRBD1 or TRBD2 (5 bases each). This CDR3 contains 14 residues. Germline-derived CDR1 and CDR2 are SGDLS and YYNGEE. Between the trimmed V and J ends, which lost 0 bases and 6 bases, there was a span of 10 bases. In nucleotides, the CDR3 is TGTGCCAGCAGCGTAGCTGGGACCTCCAATGAGCAGTTCTTC. Protein: CASSVAGTSNEQFF. Supplemented by reference TRBV9 and TRBJ2-1, the full variable domain reads DSGVTQTPKHLITATGQRVTLRCSPRSGDLSVYWYQQSLDQGLQFLIQYYNGEERAKGNILERFSAQQFPDLHSELNLSSLELGDSALYFCASSVAGTSNEQFFGPGTRLTVL.

This clonotype was recorded only once. This chain joins TRBV11-2 and TRBJ1-4; D uncertain. The CDR3 totals 16 residues. Trimming cost V 5 bases and J 0 bases, with 13 bases left between them. Germline lookup yields CDR1 SGHAT and CDR2 FQNNGV. In DNA, the CDR3 is TGTGCCAGCAGCCCAACGCACTCTGCAACTAATGAAAAACTGTTTTTT. Protein product: CASSPTHSATNEKLFF. Full variable domain (missing parts from reference TRBV11-2 and TRBJ1-4): EAGVAQSPRYKIIEKRQSVAFWCNPISGHATLYWYQQILGQGPKLLIQFQNNGVVDDSQLPKDRFSAERLKGVDSTLKIQPAKLEDSAVYLCASSPTHSATNEKLFFGSGTQLSVL.

This clonotype was picked up one time. The V call is TRBV7-8, the J call TRBJ2-5; D possibly corresponds to TRBD2 (6 bases). The V and J ends lost 1 base and 11 bases respectively, with 17 bases between them. Germline loops: CDR1 SGHVS, CDR2 FQNEAQ. There are 14 residues in the CDR3. The CDR3 nucleotides are TGTGCCAGCAGCTTAGGGCCGACTAGTATAGAGCAGTACTTC. It specifies CASSLGPTSIEQYF.

This rearrangement joins TRBV6-1 to TRBJ2-7, with D possibly TRBD2 on 6 matching bases. Germline lookup yields CDR1 MNHNS and CDR2 SASEGT. The V end was cut by 1 base, the J end by 6 bases, with 13 bases between. The length of the CDR3 is 14 residues. CDR3 DNA sequence: TGTGCCAGCAGTGAAGGACTAGTTTCTACCGAGCAGTACTTC. Amino acid sequence: CASSEGLVSTEQYF.

This rearrangement joins TRBV28 to TRBJ2-2, with D perhaps being TRBD1 or TRBD2 (5 bases each). The CDR3 contains 12 residues. The V gene's germline CDR1 is MDHEN and CDR2 SYDVKM. The V gene lost 7 bases and the J gene lost 5 bases, with 8 bases spanning the gap. The CDR3 sequence is CASTRETGELFF. The CDR3 DNA follows: TGTGCCAGCACCAGGGAGACCGGGGAGCTGTTTTTT.

The sample holds a few counts of this clonotype. The chain is built from TRBV20-1 and TRBJ1-2, with a possible D match to TRBD1 (5 bases). Germline V gene data show CDR1 as DFQATT and CDR2 as SNEGSKA (reference sequence). This CDR3 has 15 residues. V was cut by 3 bases and J by 4 bases, with 18 bases left in between. The CDR3 nucleotides read TGCAGTGCTAGGGTCCAAACAGGCCTGGTCTATGGCTACACCTTC. Amino acids: CSARVQTGLVYGYTF.

Concerning this clonotype itself: This clone may be a read error of a much larger clone one base away. The chain joins TRBV6-2 or TRBV6-3 to TRBJ2-5, with 7 bases aligning to TRBD1. Losses at the gene ends were 4 bases for V and 11 bases for J; bases not matched to a gene: 16. The CDR3 covers 15 residues. CDR1 and CDR2 from the germline V gene are MNHEY and SVGEGT. Here the CDR3 reads CASSSNRGGHNEQYF. The CDR3 bases are TGTGCCAGCAGTTCAAACAGGGGTGGGCACAATGAGCAGTACTTC.

The sample holds a few counts of this clonotype. V usage is TRBV10-3 and J usage is TRBJ1-2; D is uncertain. The CDR3 totals 13 residues. V lost 10 bases and J 8 bases, leaving 20 bases between the germline ends. Germline CDR1 is ENHRY and CDR2 is SYGVKD. CDR3 nucleotides: TGTGCCAGCATGGGAGCTCCAAGAGAGGGCTACACCTTC. Amino acids: CASMGAPREGYTF.